Shown below are 4 T cell receptor beta chains from a single sample sequenced in a study of cytomegalovirus exposure and HLA in healthy donors. Amplification used 60 Vbeta primers and 13 Jbeta primers. TCRdb's copy holds only in-frame clones and misses some; the assay was immunoSEQ multiplex PCR. The table has some 120,000 clones, 65% to 90% seen once; the top ten hold 3.9%. The material sequenced was PBMCs. These receptors were obtained from a woman aged 30 to 39 in good health and CMV-seronegative.

The chain has TRBV2 and TRBJ2-1; 7 bases fit TRBD2. Unmatched junction bases numbered 14, after V lost 6 bases and J lost 9 bases. Germline V gene data show CDR1 as SNHLY and CDR2 as FYNNEI. CDR3 size: 15 residues. CDR3 sequence reads: CASSGAGDRTGEQFF. The CDR3 nucleotides are TGTGCCAGCAGCGGCGCGGGGGATCGGACCGGTGAGCAGTTCTTC.

The table lists this clone with a few counts. CDR3 amino acids: CASRLADYEQYF. The CDR3 coding sequence is TGCGCCTCCCGACTAGCGGACTACGAGCAGTACTTC. The chain uses TRBV10-2 and TRBJ2-7; 9 nucleotides align to TRBD2. Germline values: CDR1 WSHSY, CDR2 SAAADI. The CDR3 has 12 amino acids. The J segment lost 3 bases and the V segment lost 11 bases, leaving 5 bases of the junction unmatched.

The chain has TRBV6-5 and TRBJ1-4; D unclear. Germline lookup yields CDR1 MNHEY and CDR2 SVGAGI. This CDR3 spans 13 amino acids. V was clipped by 6 bases and J by 4 bases, with 9 bases between them. This CDR3 reads CASSGADNEKLFF. Here the CDR3 DNA reads TGTGCCAGCAGCGGAGCAGATAATGAAAAACTGTTTTTT.

This rearrangement joins TRBV18 to TRBJ2-7; 9 bases match TRBD1. This CDR3 spans 14 amino acids. In germline, CDR1 is KGHSH, CDR2 LQKENI. The J segment lost 3 bases and the V segment lost 2 bases, leaving 2 bases of the junction unmatched. CDR3 loop: CASSPGTGNYEQYF. CDR3 bases: TGTGCCAGCTCACCAGGGACAGGGAACTACGAGCAGTACTTC.